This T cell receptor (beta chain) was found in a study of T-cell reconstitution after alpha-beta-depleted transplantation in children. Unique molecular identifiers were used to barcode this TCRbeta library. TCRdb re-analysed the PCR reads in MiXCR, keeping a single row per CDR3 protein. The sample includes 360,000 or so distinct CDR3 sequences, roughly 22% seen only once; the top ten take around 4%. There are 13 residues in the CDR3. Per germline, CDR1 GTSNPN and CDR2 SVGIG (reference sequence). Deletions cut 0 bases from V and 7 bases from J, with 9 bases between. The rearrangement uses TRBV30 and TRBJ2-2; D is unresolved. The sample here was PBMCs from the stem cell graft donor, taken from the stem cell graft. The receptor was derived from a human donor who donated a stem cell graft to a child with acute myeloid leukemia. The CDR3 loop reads CAWSVGRDGELFF. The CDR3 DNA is TGTGCCTGGAGTGTAGGGCGCGACGGGGAGCTGTTTTTT.